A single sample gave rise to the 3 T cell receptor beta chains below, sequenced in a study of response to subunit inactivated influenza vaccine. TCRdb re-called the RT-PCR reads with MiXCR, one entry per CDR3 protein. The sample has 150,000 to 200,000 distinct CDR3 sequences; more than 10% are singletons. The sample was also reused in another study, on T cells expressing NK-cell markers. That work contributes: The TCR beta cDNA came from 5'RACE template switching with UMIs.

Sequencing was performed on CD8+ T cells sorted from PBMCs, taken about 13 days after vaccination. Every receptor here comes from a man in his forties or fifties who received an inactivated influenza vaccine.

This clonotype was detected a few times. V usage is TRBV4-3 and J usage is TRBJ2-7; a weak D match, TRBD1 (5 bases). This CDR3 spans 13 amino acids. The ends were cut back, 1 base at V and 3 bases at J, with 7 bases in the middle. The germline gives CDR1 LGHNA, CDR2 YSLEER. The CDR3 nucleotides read TGCGCCAGCAGCCAAGGACAGATCTACGAGCAGTACTTC. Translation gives CASSQGQIYEQYF.

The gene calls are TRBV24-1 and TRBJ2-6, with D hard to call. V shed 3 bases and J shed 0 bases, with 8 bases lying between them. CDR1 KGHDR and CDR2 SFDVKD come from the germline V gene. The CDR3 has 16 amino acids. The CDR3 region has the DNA TGTGCCACCAGTGATCCCCCCGGCTCTGGGGCCAACGTCCTGACTTTC. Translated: CATSDPPGSGANVLTF.

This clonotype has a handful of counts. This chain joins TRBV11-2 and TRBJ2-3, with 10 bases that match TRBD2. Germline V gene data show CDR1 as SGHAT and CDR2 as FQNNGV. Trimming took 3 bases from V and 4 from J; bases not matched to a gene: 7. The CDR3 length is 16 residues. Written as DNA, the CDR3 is TGTGCCAGCAGCTTGACCCCGGGACTAGCGCCAGATACGCAGTATTTT. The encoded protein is CASSLTPGLAPDTQYF.